This TCR beta chain was observed in a study of cytomegalovirus exposure and HLA in healthy donors (TCRdb year 2017). Regarding the research as a whole: An earlier analysis of roughly 570 of the donors reported around 280 Gb of sequence data and 100 million to 120 million unique TCR beta sequences obtained from roughly 170 million T cells. The study used immunosequencing to profile the T cell repertoires of approximately 650 subjects and linked those repertoires to cytomegalovirus serostatus. Alongside the repertoire data, information on donor age, sex, ethnicity and CMV serostatus was compiled. Among the roughly 380 genotyped donors, approximately 77% belonged to the genetic ancestry cluster associated with self-reported Caucasian donors. The number of donors typed differed by locus, with about 629-630 for A, B, C, DRB1 and DQB1, more than 500 for DQA1, about 610 for DPA1, and under 490 for DPB1. To predict cytomegalovirus infection status, the study brought together high-throughput TCR immunosequencing, statistical association of individual TCRs with disease status, and machine learning. A separate validation cohort of 90 to 150 different subjects was used in addition to the approximately 670-subject first cohort. Every repertoire in the discovery cohort had been generated on one and the same sequencing platform. Among 300 to 500 genotyped donors of the cohort, an average of about 240,000 unique TCR beta nucleotide sequences was sequenced per donor, of which roughly 18% were non-productive. The study was designed to test whether signatures of past pathogen exposure could be identified by cataloging public T cell receptors. HLA typing included class I and class II loci at four-digit resolution. Because of strong linkage in the cohort, a handful of DR-DQ haplotypes were treated as single units for association and clustering. A later genetic analysis took genome-wide SNP genotypes for about 55% of the 666 donors and used that subset as a discovery cohort. An earlier analysis of some 600 of the donors applied high-throughput TCR beta sequencing to assess whether each TCR beta V gene segment acted as functional or pseudogenic. Roughly 300 gigabases of sequencing data and around 90 million unique TCR sequences made up an early release that covered 500 to 650 HLA-typed donors. In a later analysis, previously published TCR beta repertoires from roughly 710 donors were re-analyzed and high-resolution HLA genotyping was added so that TCR occurrence patterns could be studied. Rather than drawing on any new phenotypic data, the later analysis identified candidate immune exposures from TCR beta sequences and the way those sequences occurred across donors.

Remarks on this clone: The antigen this receptor binds is unknown. There are no base qualities to consult, and no much larger clone falls within one base.

The cohort comprised 710 or so healthy bone marrow donors. Cohort members were all nominally healthy when sampled, although unrecorded immune exposures were likely present. The donor tested CMV seronegative and was one of the 352 seronegative cohort members. A peripheral blood sample was provided by each donor, and peripheral blood mononuclear cells were used for TCR beta sequencing. Genomic DNA extraction from the blood cell samples was performed with the Qiagen DNeasy Blood Extraction Kit. The library was prepared using the immunoSEQ multiplex PCR assay. For the multiplex PCR, a mixture combining 60 forward primers for TCR Vbeta segments and 13 reverse primers for TCR Jbeta segments was used. The CDR3 region of rearranged TCR beta genes was amplified from genomic DNA with a multiplex PCR assay. The Illumina HiSeq System was used to sequence the amplified TCR beta libraries as 87-base-pair reads. As for the original processing: A later analysis tallied 80 million to 95 million unique TCR beta chains across the approximately 670 repertoires, and some 10 million of those chains were shared by two or more donors. Raw reads were error-corrected and collapsed into unique sequences by a nearest-neighbor algorithm in which closely related sequences were merged to remove PCR and sequencing errors. CDR3 sequences were aligned to IMGT reference sequences to assign V, D and J gene segments. For a sequence to be retained, a match of at least six nucleotides was required to both a V gene segment and a J gene segment. Rearrangements were called productive when the CDR3 lacked stop codons and stayed in frame with V and J; all others were non-productive. Following IMGT convention, CDR3 was defined as the stretch from the second conserved V-encoded cysteine to the conserved J-encoded phenylalanine. In an earlier analysis of approximately 500 of the donors, sequences lacking an unambiguous match to a single V gene segment were excluded. An earlier analysis of just under 600 of the donors called V segments functional above 56.7% productive rearrangements and segregating when the between-donor standard deviation exceeded 5%. A statistical classification framework was built for diagnosing cytomegalovirus status from the catalog of TCR beta chain sequences. In a later analysis, V and J genes were assigned by comparing TCR nucleotide sequences against IMGT/GENE-DB human TR gene sequences. In a later analysis, CDR3 sequences and most-parsimonious VDJ recombination scenarios were assigned using the TCRdist pipeline. In a later analysis, each TCR beta chain was defined by its CDR3 amino acid sequence together with its V-gene family, and reads without a unique V-gene family were excluded. To address suspected cross-contamination and a sequencing artifact, a later analysis removed several hundred highly shared, low-generation-probability nucleotide sequences. In a later analysis, a clonal expansion index was calculated for each public chain from normalized within-repertoire ranks of inferred template counts. A later analysis computed generation probabilities with a VDJ recombination model fitted to out-of-frame rearrangements, and checked the results against IGoR. In a later analysis, hypergeometric tests were used to score TCR-TCR, TCR-HLA and TCR-CMV co-occurrence, with a repertoire-size bias correction applied to TCR pairs. False discovery rates were estimated in a later analysis by permuting HLA or CMV assignments 20 times. In a later analysis, co-occurring TCRs were grouped using DBSCAN, with TCRdist sequence similarity added in when clustering inside HLA-allele-positive subsets. Co-occurrence clustering excluded repertoires with fewer than 30,000 or more than 120,000 public chains, plus five with anomalous nucleotide sharing. Imported from immuneACCESS, the table was reduced by TCRdb to in-frame sequences with V and J called. These copies leave out some clones; in studies compared against another copy, an unresolved V gene accounts for under half, and the cause of the remainder is not known. That table furnishes V, J and clone size, whereas the DNA furnished D and trimming. Across this sample there are 100,000 to 150,000 clones, with 80% seen only once. The leading ten clones occupy 1% of the sample.

Taken from cysteine to phenylalanine, the CDR3 has 14 residues. Only CDR3 DNA remains: 42 bases, in frame from the first base. From the germline V gene, CDR1 is SGHRS and CDR2 is YFSETQ. V lost 4 bases and J lost 4 bases, and the count of bases not matched to a germline gene is 6. What the study reported, not specific to this receptor: Across donors, most TCR sequences were observed very rarely, whereas some public TCRs were present in many individuals. The study listed 164 TCR beta chains as associated with cytomegalovirus. In vitro tests confirmed that three of the cytomegalovirus-associated TCR beta chains recognize cytomegalovirus antigens. Because counts were too low, around 18 rarely observed V segments, including chromosome 9 orphons, were left out of the earlier analysis of a few hundred of the donors. Some IMGT-functional V segments, including TRBV6-2 and TRBV6-3, could not be told apart with the 87-base-pair reads, so those segments were excluded. Sequencing depth was assumed to be roughly uniform across donors in the presence/absence analyses, though that assumption may not hold. In both the original and validation cohorts, the classifier was reported to diagnose cytomegalovirus status with high specificity and sensitivity. In a later genetic analysis, fewer N-insertions in productive TCRs were reported among donors in an Asian-associated ancestry cluster than the roughly 700-donor mean. Linkage disequilibrium might explain the correlated functional status among segregating V segments, but an unknown experimental factor could not be ruled out. In a later analysis, the rate of TCR association differed among HLA loci, with DRB1 alleles having the most associated TCRs and HLA-C alleles having the fewest. In an earlier analysis of some 500 of the donors, most TCR beta V segments were observed in productive rearrangements about 87% or about 30% of the time, broadly matching IMGT annotations. Only TCR beta chains were sequenced in this cohort, and the absence of alpha or paired-chain data limited detectable features. Compared with equally common non-associated chains, HLA-associated TCR beta chains in a later analysis were more clonally expanded and had lower generation probabilities. The sequencing pipeline was judged likely to have produced a cluster of highly shared sequence variants as a technical artifact. CMV serostatus was the only immune exposure information available for the cohort. According to a later analysis, most CMV-associated TCR beta chains appeared to be HLA-restricted, and the HLA associations seemed to be driven largely by CMV exposure. When HLA alleles, especially DR and DQ, strongly co-occurred, attributing TCR associations to individual alleles was difficult. Because HLA typing was missing for some donors at each locus, association tests included only the typed subset. V-gene and J-gene trimming of TCR beta chains was associated with a missense DCLRE1C variant in a later genetic analysis, and the association was replicated in an independent cohort. In a later analysis, some 17,000 TCR beta sequences were associated with specific HLA alleles at a false discovery rate of 0.05. It was suggested by the authors that the approach could potentially be generalized to other disease states and immunological phenotypes. In a later analysis, several top co-occurrence clusters were reported to appear linked to parvovirus B19, influenza, CMV and Epstein-Barr virus. A further reported finding was that TCR beta sequences accurately predicted the HLA-A and HLA-B alleles for most subjects in the first cohort.

This chain is built from TRBV5-1 and TRBJ2-7; 9 central nucleotides agree with TRBD1. The receptor was isolated from a man aged 35-49 years in good health and CMV-seronegative. The sequencing sample was made of PBMCs. The nucleotide sequence reads TGCGCCAGCAGCGTGGAACAGGGGGCTTACGAGCAGTACTTC. Translated, it gives CASSVEQGAYEQYF. This CDR3, with the reference TRBV5-1 and TRBJ2-7 proteins standing in past its ends, gives the full variable domain KAGVTQTPRYLIKTRGQQVTLSCSPISGHRSVSWYQQTPGQGLQFLFEYFSETQRNKGNFPGRFSGRQFSNSRSEMNVSTLELGDSALYLCASSVEQGAYEQYFGPGTRLTVT.